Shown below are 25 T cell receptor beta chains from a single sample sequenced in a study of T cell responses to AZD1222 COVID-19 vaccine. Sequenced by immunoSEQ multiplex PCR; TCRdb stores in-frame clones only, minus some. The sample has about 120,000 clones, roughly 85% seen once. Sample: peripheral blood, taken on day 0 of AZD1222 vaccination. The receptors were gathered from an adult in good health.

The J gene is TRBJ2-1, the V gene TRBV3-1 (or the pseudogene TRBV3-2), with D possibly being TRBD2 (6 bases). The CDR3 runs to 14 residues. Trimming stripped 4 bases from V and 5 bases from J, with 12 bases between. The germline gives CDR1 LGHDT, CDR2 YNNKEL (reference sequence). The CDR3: CASSRRGTNNEQFF. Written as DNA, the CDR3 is TGTGCCAGCAGCCGGAGGGGCACCAACAATGAGCAGTTCTTC.

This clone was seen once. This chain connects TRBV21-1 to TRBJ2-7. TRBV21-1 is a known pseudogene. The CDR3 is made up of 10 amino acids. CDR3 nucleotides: TGTGCCAGCAGGTGGTACGAGCAGTACTTC. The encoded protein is CASRWYEQYF.

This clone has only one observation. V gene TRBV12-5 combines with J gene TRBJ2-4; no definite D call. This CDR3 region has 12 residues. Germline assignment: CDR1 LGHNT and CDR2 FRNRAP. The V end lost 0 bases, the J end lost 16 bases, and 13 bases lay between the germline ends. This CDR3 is CASGLVPGQRYF. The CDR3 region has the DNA TGTGCTAGTGGTTTGGTACCGGGCCAGAGATACTTC.

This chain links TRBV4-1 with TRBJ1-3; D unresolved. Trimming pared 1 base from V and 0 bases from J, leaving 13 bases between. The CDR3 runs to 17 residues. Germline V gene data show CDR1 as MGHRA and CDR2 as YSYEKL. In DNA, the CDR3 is TGCGCCAGCAGCCAAGTTGCGTTCGTCATCTCTGGAAACACCATATATTTT. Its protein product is CASSQVAFVISGNTIYF.

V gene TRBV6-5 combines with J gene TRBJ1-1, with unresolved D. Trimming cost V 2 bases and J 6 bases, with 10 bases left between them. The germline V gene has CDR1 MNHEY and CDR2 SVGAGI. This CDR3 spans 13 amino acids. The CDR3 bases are TGTGCCAGCAGTTACCGTCGGGAGGCTGAAGCTTTCTTT. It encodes CASSYRREAEAFF.

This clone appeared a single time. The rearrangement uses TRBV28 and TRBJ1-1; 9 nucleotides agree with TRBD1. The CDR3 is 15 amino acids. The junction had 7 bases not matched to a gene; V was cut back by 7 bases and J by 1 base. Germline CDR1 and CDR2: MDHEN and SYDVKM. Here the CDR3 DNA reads TGTGCCAGCAAAAGGGACAGGGTAGCGAACACTGAAGCTTTCTTT. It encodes CASKRDRVANTEAFF.

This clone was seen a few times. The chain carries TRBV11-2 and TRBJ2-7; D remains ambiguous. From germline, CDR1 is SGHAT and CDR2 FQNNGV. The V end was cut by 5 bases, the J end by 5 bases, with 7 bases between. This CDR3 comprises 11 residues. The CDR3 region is CASSPWHEQYF. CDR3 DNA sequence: TGTGCCAGCAGCCCCTGGCACGAGCAGTACTTC.

In DNA, the CDR3 is TGTGCCAGCAGCCGTCACAGTGATGGCAGCCACGAGCAGTACTTC. Protein product: CASSRHSDGSHEQYF. The chain has TRBV28 and TRBJ2-7; D not resolved. With 6 bases removed from V and 5 bases from J, the gap between germline ends came to 20 bases. Germline V gene data show CDR1 as MDHEN and CDR2 as SYDVKM. The CDR3 has 15 residues.

The DNA for the CDR3 is TGTGCCAGCAGTGAAGATGGTTACGTTGGACCAGCGACAGATACGCAGTATTTT. Its protein product is CASSEDGYVGPATDTQYF. The V and J genes are TRBV6-1 and TRBJ2-3; D gene unclear. Trimming removed 1 base from V and 3 bases from J, with 20 bases in between. This CDR3 contains 18 residues. CDR1 MNHNS and CDR2 SASEGT come from the germline V gene.

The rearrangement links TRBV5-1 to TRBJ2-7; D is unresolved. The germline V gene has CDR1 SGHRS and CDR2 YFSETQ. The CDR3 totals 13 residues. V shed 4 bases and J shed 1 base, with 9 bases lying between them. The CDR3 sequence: CASSADRSYEQYF. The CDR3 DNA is TGCGCCAGCAGCGCGGACCGATCCTACGAGCAGTACTTC.

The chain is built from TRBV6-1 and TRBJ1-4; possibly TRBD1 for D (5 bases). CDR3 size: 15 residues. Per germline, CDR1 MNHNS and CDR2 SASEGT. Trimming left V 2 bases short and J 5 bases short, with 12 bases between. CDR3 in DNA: TGTGCCAGCAGTGAACAAAGGGGCGGGAATGAAAAACTGTTTTTT. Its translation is CASSEQRGGNEKLFF.

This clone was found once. CDR3 nucleotide sequence: TGTGCCAGGGGGCCCAGGGGCCCTAGCTCCTACGAGCAGTACTTC. Translation gives CARGPRGPSSYEQYF. The chain joins TRBV27 to TRBJ2-7, with D tentatively TRBD1 (6 bases). CDR1 and CDR2 (germline): MNHEY, SMNVEV (reference sequence). The CDR3 is 15 amino acids. V was clipped by 9 bases and J by 0 bases, with 18 bases between them.

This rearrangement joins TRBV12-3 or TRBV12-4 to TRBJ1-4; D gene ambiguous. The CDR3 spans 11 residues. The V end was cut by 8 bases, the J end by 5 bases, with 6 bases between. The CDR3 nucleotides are TGTGCCAGCGGCGAGAATGAAAAACTGTTTTTT. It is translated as CASGENEKLFF.

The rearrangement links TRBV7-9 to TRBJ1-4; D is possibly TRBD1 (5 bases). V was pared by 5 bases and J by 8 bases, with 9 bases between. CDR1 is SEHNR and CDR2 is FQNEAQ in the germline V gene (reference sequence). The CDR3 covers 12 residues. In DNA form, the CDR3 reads TGTGCCAGCAGCGCCGACAGCGAAAAACTGTTTTTT. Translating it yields CASSADSEKLFF.

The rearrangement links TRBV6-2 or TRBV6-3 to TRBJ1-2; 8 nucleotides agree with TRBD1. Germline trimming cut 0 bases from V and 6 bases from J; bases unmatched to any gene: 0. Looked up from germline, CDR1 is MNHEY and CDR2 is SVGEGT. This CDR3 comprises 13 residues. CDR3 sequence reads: CASSYSTGDGYTF. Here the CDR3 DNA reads TGTGCCAGCAGTTACTCGACAGGGGATGGCTACACCTTC.

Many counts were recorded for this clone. CDR3 sequence: CASSLGARTMNTEAFF. CDR3 DNA sequence: TGTGCCAGCAGCTTGGGGGCTAGGACAATGAACACTGAAGCTTTCTTT. The V gene is TRBV5-6, the J gene TRBJ1-1, with D possibly being TRBD1 (5 bases). CDR1 is SGHDT and CDR2 is YYEEEE in the germline V gene. CDR3 size: 16 residues. Trimming pared 0 bases from V and 0 bases from J, leaving 12 bases between.

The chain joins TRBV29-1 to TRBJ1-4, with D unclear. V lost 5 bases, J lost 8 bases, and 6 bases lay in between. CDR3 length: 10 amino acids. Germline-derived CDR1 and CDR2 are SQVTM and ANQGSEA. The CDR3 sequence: CSVRGEKLFF. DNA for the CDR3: TGCAGCGTTAGAGGGGAAAAACTGTTTTTT.

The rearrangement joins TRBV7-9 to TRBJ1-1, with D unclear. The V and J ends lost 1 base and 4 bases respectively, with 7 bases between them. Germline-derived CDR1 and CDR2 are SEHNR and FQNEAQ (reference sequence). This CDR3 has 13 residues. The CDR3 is CASSLGQFTEAFF. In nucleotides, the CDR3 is TGTGCCAGCAGCTTAGGCCAATTCACTGAAGCTTTCTTT.

CDR3 sequence reads: CAWSVGGDGQYF. The CDR3 bases are TGTGCCTGGAGTGTGGGAGGGGACGGGCAGTACTTC. This rearrangement joins TRBV30 to TRBJ2-7, with TRBD2 matching 7 bases. The J segment lost 9 bases and the V segment lost 0 bases, leaving 5 bases of the junction unmatched. Germline V gene lookup returns CDR1 GTSNPN and CDR2 SVGIG (reference sequence). The CDR3 has 12 residues.

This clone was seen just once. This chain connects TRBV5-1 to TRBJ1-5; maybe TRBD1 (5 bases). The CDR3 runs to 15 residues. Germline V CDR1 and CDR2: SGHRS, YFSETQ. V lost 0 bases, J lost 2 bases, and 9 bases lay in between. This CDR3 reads CASSLEGVGNQPQHF. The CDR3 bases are TGCGCCAGCAGCTTGGAAGGGGTCGGCAATCAGCCCCAGCATTTT.

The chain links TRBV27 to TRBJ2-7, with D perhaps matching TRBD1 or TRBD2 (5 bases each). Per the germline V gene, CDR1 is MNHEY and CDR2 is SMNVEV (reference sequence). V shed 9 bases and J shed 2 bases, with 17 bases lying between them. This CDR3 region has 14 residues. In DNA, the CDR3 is TGTGCCAGTCGAAAGGCAGGGAGCACCTACGAGCAGTACTTC. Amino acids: CASRKAGSTYEQYF.

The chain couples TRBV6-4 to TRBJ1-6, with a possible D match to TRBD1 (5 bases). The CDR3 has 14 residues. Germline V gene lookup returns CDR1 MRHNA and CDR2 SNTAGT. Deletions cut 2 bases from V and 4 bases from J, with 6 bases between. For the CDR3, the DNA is TGTGCCAGCAGTGACAAGGGGTATAATTCACCCCTCCACTTT. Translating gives CASSDKGYNSPLHF.

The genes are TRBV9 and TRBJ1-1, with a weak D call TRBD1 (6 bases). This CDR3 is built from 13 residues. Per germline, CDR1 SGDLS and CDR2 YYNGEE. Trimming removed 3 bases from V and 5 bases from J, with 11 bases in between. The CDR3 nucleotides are TGTGCCAGCAGCGCCCAGGACAGAACTGAAGCTTTCTTT. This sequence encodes CASSAQDRTEAFF. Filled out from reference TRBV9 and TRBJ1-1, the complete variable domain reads DSGVTQTPKHLITATGQRVTLRCSPRSGDLSVYWYQQSLDQGLQFLIQYYNGEERAKGNILERFSAQQFPDLHSELNLSSLELGDSALYFCASSAQDRTEAFFGQGTRLTVV.

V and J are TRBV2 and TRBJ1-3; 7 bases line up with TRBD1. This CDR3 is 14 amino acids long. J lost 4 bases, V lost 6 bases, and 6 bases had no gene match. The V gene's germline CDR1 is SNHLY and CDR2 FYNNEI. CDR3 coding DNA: TGTGCCAGCAGGAACAGGGGATCAGGAAACACCATATATTTT. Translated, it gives CASRNRGSGNTIYF.

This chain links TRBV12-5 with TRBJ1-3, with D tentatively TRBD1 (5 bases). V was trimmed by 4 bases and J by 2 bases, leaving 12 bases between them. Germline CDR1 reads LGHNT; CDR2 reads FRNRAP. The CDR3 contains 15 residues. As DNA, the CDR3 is TGTGCTAGTGGTTCGTCACAGGTACCTGGAAACACCATATATTTT. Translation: CASGSSQVPGNTIYF.